Here is one TCR beta chain with its context. Its binding antigen is unknown. Base qualities are missing; no much larger clone stands one base away. The entry originates in a study of T cell responses to AZD1222 COVID-19 vaccine (dated by TCRdb to the early 2020s). A note on the overall study: AZD1222 recipients with second doses at about 4 weeks or about 12 weeks were pooled, because spike-specific TCR depth and breadth did not differ between schedules. Enrollment into the trials was organized by age into subgroups of 18-55, 56-69 and 70-plus years, and those subgroups contained roughly 160, 29 and 62 TCR-sequenced participants, respectively. A total of 233 trial participants underwent TCR sequencing, of whom some 210 received two doses of AZD1222 and approximately 25 received two doses of the MenACWY control vaccine. The paper's findings and limits, for the study overall: Epitopes outside the regions mutated in the B.1.351 and B.1.1.7 variants were reportedly recognized by nearly half of the unique spike-specific TCRs. CD4 TCRs associated with the vaccine covered the entire spike protein, and the dominant responses were in regions 160-218 and 743-854. Because no day 14 peak-response samples were available, repertoires were characterized only after the peak T cell response. A significant rise in spike-specific TCR breadth and depth was observed after two AZD1222 doses relative to day 0 and relative to MenACWY recipients. Participants were mostly white British and included more females than males, and it was suggested by the authors that clonal diversity may have been underestimated. Conclusions about previously exposed vaccinees were limited because only six AZD1222 recipients were SARS-CoV-2 seropositive at baseline. The 56-69-year group was small, and its depth increase did not reach significance, likely because of low power.

The CDR3 regions of human TCRbeta chains were analyzed by immunosequencing. The study's own analysis went as follows. TCRs in the repertoires were matched against a reference library of SARS-CoV-2-specific TCRs that had been generated with the MIRA antigen-specificity platform. Breadth was defined as the fraction of unique TCRs that were SARS-CoV-2-associated. Depth was defined as the fraction of total T cells that were SARS-CoV-2-associated. Using the MIRA data, every spike-specific TCR was mapped to the spike region that the TCR reacted to and assigned to either a CD4 or a CD8 class. Log10-transformed breadth and depth values were compared by one-way ANOVA with Sidak's multiple comparisons tests. TCRdb provides this immuneACCESS table in a form limited to in-frame rearrangements. Some clones are lacking; in checked studies, under half of them reflect an unresolved V gene, and why the rest are absent is not known. V and J calls and clone size are those listed in that table; D and trimming were worked out from the DNA. The sample contains tens of thousands of clones, more than 70% of them found a single time. Of the sample, roughly 8.7% is held by the ten largest clones.

The intended sense of this specimen's time point label: baseline before first vaccination. Vaccinee samples were obtained from the UK trials COV001 and COV002, which included a single-blind randomized controlled phase 2/3 trial of AZD1222 (ChAdOx1 nCoV-19) in healthy adults. For TCRbeta chain sequencing, PBMC samples from trial participants were taken at day 0 and at day 28 after the second dose. This receptor was taken from an adult in good health. The sequenced sample was peripheral blood, obtained on day 0 of AZD1222 vaccination.

CDR3 region: CASSPGTGKFFQFF. DNA sequence: TGCGCCAGCAGCCCCGGGACAGGGAAGTTTTTCCAGTTCTTC. The V and J segments used are TRBV5-1 and TRBJ2-1, with 9 bases in between that match TRBD1. CDR1 and CDR2, per the germline V gene, are SGHRS and YFSETQ. From the cysteine through the phenylalanine, the CDR3 covers 14 amino acids. The retained sequence is limited to the CDR3, 42 bases, with the frame set at the first base. Germline trimming: 4 bases from V, 13 bases from J; junction bases outside gene matches: 12.